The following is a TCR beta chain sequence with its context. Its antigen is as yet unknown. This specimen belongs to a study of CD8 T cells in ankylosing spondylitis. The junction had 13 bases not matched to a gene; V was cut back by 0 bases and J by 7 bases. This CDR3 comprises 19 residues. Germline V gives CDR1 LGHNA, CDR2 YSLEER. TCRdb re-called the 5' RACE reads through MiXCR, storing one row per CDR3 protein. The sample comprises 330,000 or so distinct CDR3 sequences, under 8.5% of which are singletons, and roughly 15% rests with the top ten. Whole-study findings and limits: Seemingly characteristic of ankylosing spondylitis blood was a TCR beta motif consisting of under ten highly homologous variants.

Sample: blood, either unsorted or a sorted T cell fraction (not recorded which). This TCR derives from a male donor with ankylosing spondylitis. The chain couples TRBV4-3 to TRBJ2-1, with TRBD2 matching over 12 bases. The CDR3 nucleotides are TGCGCCAGCAGCCAAGATTGGTCTAGCGGGAGGGGTTTACGGAATGAGCAGTTCTTC. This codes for CASSQDWSSGRGLRNEQFF.